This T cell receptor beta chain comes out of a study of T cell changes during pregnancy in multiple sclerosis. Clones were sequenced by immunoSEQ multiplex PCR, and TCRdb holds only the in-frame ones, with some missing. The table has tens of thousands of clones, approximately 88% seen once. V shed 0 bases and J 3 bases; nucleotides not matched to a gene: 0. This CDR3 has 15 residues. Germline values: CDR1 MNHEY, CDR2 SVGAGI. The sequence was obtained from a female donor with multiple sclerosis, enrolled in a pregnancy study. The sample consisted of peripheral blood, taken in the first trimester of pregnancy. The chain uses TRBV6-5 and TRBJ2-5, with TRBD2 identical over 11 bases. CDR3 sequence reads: CASSYSTSGKETQYF. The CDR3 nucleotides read TGTGCCAGCAGTTACTCGACTAGCGGGAAAGAGACCCAGTACTTC.